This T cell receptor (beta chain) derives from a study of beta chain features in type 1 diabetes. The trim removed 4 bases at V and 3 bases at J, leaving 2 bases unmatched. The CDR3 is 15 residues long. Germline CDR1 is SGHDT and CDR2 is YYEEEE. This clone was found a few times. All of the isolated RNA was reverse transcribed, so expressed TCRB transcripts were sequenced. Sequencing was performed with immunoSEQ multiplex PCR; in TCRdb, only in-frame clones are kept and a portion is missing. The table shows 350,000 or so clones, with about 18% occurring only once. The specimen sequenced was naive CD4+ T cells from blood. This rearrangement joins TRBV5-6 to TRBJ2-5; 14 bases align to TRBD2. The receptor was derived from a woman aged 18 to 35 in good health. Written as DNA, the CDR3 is TGTGCCAGCAGCGAGGGACTAGCGGGAGAAGAGACCCAGTACTTC. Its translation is CASSEGLAGEETQYF. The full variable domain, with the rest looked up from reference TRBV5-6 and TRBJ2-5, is DAGVTQSPTHLIKTRGQQVTLRCSPKSGHDTVSWYQQALGQGPQFIFQYYEEEERQRGNFPDRFSGHQFPNYSSELNVNALLLGDSALYLCASSEGLAGEETQYFGPGTRLLVL.